This T cell receptor (beta chain) was identified in a study of blood T cell repertoires in COVID-19. About the study: PBMCs, B-cell-depleted T cells, or T cells were the source of the cDNA or gDNA that made up the material.

The assay was immunoSEQ multiplex PCR, and TCRdb's table has in-frame clones only and misses some. The profile shows 250,000 to 400,000 clones, 88% of them singletons. Sequenced material: peripheral blood. This sequence originates from a woman in her thirties with COVID-19, enrolled during active disease.

CDR3 protein: CASSPGQGLGGNTIYF. The CDR3 DNA is TGTGCCAGCAGCCCGGGACAGGGCTTAGGAGGAAACACCATATATTTT. The genes are TRBV5-8 and TRBJ1-3, with TRBD1 identical over 9 bases. Per the germline V gene, CDR1 is SGHTS and CDR2 is YDEGEE. This CDR3 contains 16 residues. The ends lost 4 bases at V and 4 bases at J; junction bases unmatched: 9.